Given below is one TCR beta chain in context. The record originates from a study of blood T cell repertoires in COVID-19. The wider study: Samples of COVID-19 (acute and convalescent) were obtained from the United States, Italy and Spain. Sources were T cells, B-cell-depleted T cells, or PBMCs; the material itself was cDNA or gDNA.

Source study methods: Estimates of nucleated cell counts were drawn from the amplification of reference gene primers. TCRdb keeps only in-frame clones here, not all; method: immunoSEQ multiplex PCR. V and J calls and clone size follow that table, whereas D and trimming were derived from the DNA. The sample includes approximately 250,000 clones, around four fifths of them seen just once. This CDR3 spans 14 amino acids. Germline V gives CDR1 SGHKS, CDR2 YYEKEE (reference sequence). Trimming removed 4 bases at V and 4 bases at J, with 14 bases between. The sample was peripheral blood. This receptor was taken from an older woman with active or convalescent COVID-19. The J gene is TRBJ2-5, the V gene TRBV5-5; a weak D match, TRBD1 (6 bases). The CDR3 DNA is TGTGCCAGCAGCGGGCAGACAGGTTCAGAGACCCAGTACTTC. Protein product: CASSGQTGSETQYF.